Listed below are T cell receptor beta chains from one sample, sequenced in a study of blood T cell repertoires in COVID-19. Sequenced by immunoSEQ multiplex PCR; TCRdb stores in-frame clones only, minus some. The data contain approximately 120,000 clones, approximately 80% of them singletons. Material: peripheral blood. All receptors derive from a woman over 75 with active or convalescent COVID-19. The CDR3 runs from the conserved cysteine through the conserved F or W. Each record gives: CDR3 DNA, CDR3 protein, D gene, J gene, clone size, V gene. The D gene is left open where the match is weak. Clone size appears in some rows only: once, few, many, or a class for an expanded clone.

TGTGCCAGCAGCCATGGTGGCGCGCAGGAAACCAACACTGAAGCTTTCTTT | CASSHGGAQETNTEAFF | - | TRBJ1-1 | - | TRBV21-1
TGTGCCAGCAGGTGGGGGGGGCAGGGGAATCAGCCCCAGCATTTT | CASRWGGQGNQPQHF | - | TRBJ1-5 | - | TRBV28
TGTGCCAGCAGCTTAGATAGGGGCGCAGATACGCAGTATTTT | CASSLDRGADTQYF | - | TRBJ2-3 | once | TRBV7-9
TGTGCCAGCAGCGGGGGGACAGAAGGGATGAGGACCGGGGAGCTGTTTTTT | CASSGGTEGMRTGELFF | - | TRBJ2-2 | - | TRBV5-5
TGCGCCAGCAGCTTGGCTTTTGCGGGAGGGTACAATGAGCAGTTCTTC | CASSLAFAGGYNEQFF | TRBD2 | TRBJ2-1 | - | TRBV5-1
TGTGCCAGCAGTTTACTAGCGGGAGTAGTCCAGCAGTACTTC | CASSLLAGVVQQYF | TRBD2 | TRBJ2-7 | - | TRBV28
TGTGCCAGCAAGGGGGCAGTCTCCTACGAGCAGTACTTC | CASKGAVSYEQYF | TRBD1 | TRBJ2-7 | - | TRBV6-5
TGCGCCAGCAGCGTTATGCAGGGGGCGATGTACCAAGAGACCCAGTACTTC | CASSVMQGAMYQETQYF | TRBD1 | TRBJ2-5 | - | TRBV5-1
TGTGCCAGCAGTTCGGGACAGGACTATGGCTACACCTTC | CASSSGQDYGYTF | TRBD1 | TRBJ1-2 | - | TRBV12-3/TRBV12-4
TGTGCCAGCAGTGATGGAACAGTCTTCTCCTACAATGAGCAGTTCTTC | CASSDGTVFSYNEQFF | - | TRBJ2-1 | - | TRBV2
TGTGCTAGTGGTTTGGTACATAGCGGGAGGGTGTTCGGCGATGAGCAGTTCTTC | CASGLVHSGRVFGDEQFF | TRBD2 | TRBJ2-1 | - | TRBV12-5
TGCGCCAGCAGCTTGGGGAGGTTTGAGACCCAGTACTTC | CASSLGRFETQYF | - | TRBJ2-5 | once | TRBV5-1
TGTGCCAGCAGTGGTGCGACAGGGGGCTATGTGCAGTACTTC | CASSGATGGYVQYF | TRBD1 | TRBJ2-7 | - | TRBV25-1
TGTGCCAGCAGCCAAGATCCGCGCGATGAGCAGTTCTTC | CASSQDPRDEQFF | - | TRBJ2-1 | - | TRBV3-1/TRBV3-2
TGTGCCAGCAGCTTCTCCGGGATCTACGAGCAGTACTTC | CASSFSGIYEQYF | - | TRBJ2-7 | - | TRBV5-4
TGCGCCAGCAGCGTGGGACAGGGGGTCTACGAGCAGTACTTC | CASSVGQGVYEQYF | TRBD1 | TRBJ2-7 | - | TRBV5-1
TGTGCCAACCTACTAGCTGAATACTTC | CANLLAEYF | - | TRBJ2-5 | - | TRBV2
TGTGCCAGCTCACCAGAGCTAGCGGCTGAGCAGTTCTTC | CASSPELAAEQFF | TRBD2 | TRBJ2-1 | - | TRBV18
TGTGCCAGCAGTTCCTATACTGCAACTAATGAAAAACTGTTTTTT | CASSSYTATNEKLFF | - | TRBJ1-4 | - | TRBV28
TGTGCCAGCAGCTTGGCTAAAACAGGGGTCGGGAGCTACACCTTC | CASSLAKTGVGSYTF | TRBD1 | TRBJ1-2 | - | TRBV5-4
TGTGCCAGCAGTGAAGAGGGACAGGGTCACGGAAACACCATATATTTT | CASSEEGQGHGNTIYF | TRBD1 | TRBJ1-3 | - | TRBV6-1
TGCAGCGTTACACCCTCAGGGGGAAGGGGAGAAAAACTGTTTTTT | CSVTPSGGRGEKLFF | TRBD1 | TRBJ1-4 | - | TRBV29-1
TGTGCCAGCAGCCCAAGGGGTTCTGAAGCTTTCTTT | CASSPRGSEAFF | - | TRBJ1-1 | - | TRBV3-1/TRBV3-2
TGTGCCAGTAGCGGCAGGGGGCTTGCCACAGATACGCAGTATTTT | CASSGRGLATDTQYF | TRBD1 | TRBJ2-3 | - | TRBV19
TGTGCCAGCTCAAGACAGGACAGGAACACTGAAGCTTTCTTT | CASSRQDRNTEAFF | - | TRBJ1-1 | - | TRBV18
TGTGCCAGCAGTCCTTCGATCACAGGGGGGAACACTGAAGCTTTCTTT | CASSPSITGGNTEAFF | TRBD1 | TRBJ1-1 | - | TRBV28
TGTGCCAGCAGTGAAGCGGGACAGCGAACCTACGAGCAGTACTTC | CASSEAGQRTYEQYF | TRBD1 | TRBJ2-7 | - | TRBV6-1
TGTGCCTGGAGTCCGACTGCTCTGTGGGAGCAGTACTTC | CAWSPTALWEQYF | - | TRBJ2-7 | - | TRBV30
TGTGCCAGCAGCCCCCACCTAGCGGGAGCCCTCGAGCAGTACTTC | CASSPHLAGALEQYF | TRBD2 | TRBJ2-7 | - | TRBV11-1
TGTGCCAGCAGTCGATTAAGCAGGGTTAGCAATCAGCCCCAGCATTTT | CASSRLSRVSNQPQHF | - | TRBJ1-5 | few | TRBV28
TGTGCCAGCAGTTCCGCCTTCCGGGACTGGAGGAGCACTGAAGCTTTCTTT | CASSSAFRDWRSTEAFF | - | TRBJ1-1 | - | TRBV27
TGTGCCAGCAGCAAAATCATCGCGCTGAGCTCCTACAATGAGCAGTTCTTC | CASSKIIALSSYNEQFF | - | TRBJ2-1 | - | TRBV21-1
TGTGCCAGCAGTTTAGGTAGTCACACCGGGGAGCTGTTTTTT | CASSLGSHTGELFF | - | TRBJ2-2 | - | TRBV27
TGTGCCACCAGTGACCGGACAACAGGGGAGACCCAGTACTTC | CATSDRTTGETQYF | - | TRBJ2-5 | - | TRBV24-1
TGTGCCAGCAGCGGAGCGGGAGAGGGAACCTACGAGCAGTACTTC | CASSGAGEGTYEQYF | TRBD2 | TRBJ2-7 | once | TRBV28
TGTGCCACCAGTGACCCGGGACAGCGCCAATGGCAGTTCTTC | CATSDPGQRQWQFF | TRBD1 | TRBJ2-1 | few | TRBV24-1
TGCAGCGTTAATGGGCAGGGCAGGGGGCGTTGGAAGGAGACCCAGTACTTC | CSVNGQGRGRWKETQYF | TRBD1 | TRBJ2-5 | - | TRBV29-1
TGTGCCAGCAGTTATGGGACTGCAGGCGGGCAGTACTTC | CASSYGTAGGQYF | - | TRBJ2-7 | - | TRBV6-5
TGTGCCAGCAGTGCTGGTACCGGCGGCTATGGCTACACCTTC | CASSAGTGGYGYTF | - | TRBJ1-2 | few | TRBV25-1
TGTGCCAGCAGCTCGCCCGGGACTCCACGGGGAAAGTACTTC | CASSSPGTPRGKYF | - | TRBJ2-7 | few | TRBV11-2
TGTGCCAGTAATCGACAGGGGGGGCCAGATACGCAGTATTTT | CASNRQGGPDTQYF | TRBD1 | TRBJ2-3 | - | TRBV19
TGTGCCAGCAGCTTGGGGTATTATGGGGGGAATCAGCCCCAGCATTTT | CASSLGYYGGNQPQHF | - | TRBJ1-5 | - | TRBV5-8
TGTGCCACCAGTGATGCGGGACAGGGGGTAGGTCAGCCCCAGCATTTT | CATSDAGQGVGQPQHF | TRBD1 | TRBJ1-5 | - | TRBV24-1
TGTGCCAGCAGCCAGCGCCCCGCTAGCGGGGGTGGGGCAGATACGCAGTATTTT | CASSQRPASGGGADTQYF | TRBD2 | TRBJ2-3 | - | TRBV4-2
TGTGCCAGCAGTCCCTTGACAGGGGGAAATAAGAAGCAGTTCTTC | CASSPLTGGNKKQFF | TRBD1 | TRBJ2-1 | - | TRBV27
TGCAGTGCTAGTCTAGGACAGGACTATGGCTACACCTTC | CSASLGQDYGYTF | TRBD1 | TRBJ1-2 | - | TRBV20-1
TGTGCCAGCAGCCCTCAGGGCAAGGGCGAGACCCAGTACTTC | CASSPQGKGETQYF | - | TRBJ2-5 | - | TRBV9
TGTGCCAGCAGCCCCGGACTGAAAGAGACCCAGTACTTC | CASSPGLKETQYF | - | TRBJ2-5 | - | TRBV7-3
TGTGCCAGCAGCCAAGAAACTAGCGGCTCCTACGAGCAGTACTTC | CASSQETSGSYEQYF | TRBD2 | TRBJ2-7 | - | TRBV4-2
TGTGCCAGCAGCTTAGCGGGGCCCACAGATACGCAGTATTTT | CASSLAGPTDTQYF | - | TRBJ2-3 | - | TRBV7-9
TGTGCCAGCAGTTTCAGGGGGACAGCCGAAGAGACCCAGTACTTC | CASSFRGTAEETQYF | TRBD1 | TRBJ2-5 | - | TRBV27
TGTGCCAGCAGTCGACAGGGCAAGGGGAATCAGCCCCAGCATTTT | CASSRQGKGNQPQHF | TRBD1 | TRBJ1-5 | - | TRBV28
TGTGCCAGCAGCATCGGGACTAGCGGTACCTCCTACAATGAGCAGTTCTTC | CASSIGTSGTSYNEQFF | TRBD2 | TRBJ2-1 | - | TRBV11-2